These T cell receptor beta chains were read from a single sample in a study of CD8+ T cells in alopecia areata. Sequenced by immunoSEQ multiplex PCR; TCRdb stores in-frame clones only, minus some. In the table there are about 180,000 clones, about three fifths of which are singletons. The input for sequencing was CD4+ T cells sorted from blood, taken at week 56, from a patient treated with tofacitinib. Source of these receptors: a human donor with alopecia areata. The CDR3 runs from the conserved cysteine through the conserved F or W. A D gene is named only where the DNA matches it firmly. Not all rows give a size; the values are once, few, many and, for expanded clones, a class.

V	D	size	J	DNA	CDR3
TRBV20-1	-	-	TRBJ1-2	TGCAGTGCTGCAGGCGATAATGGCTACACCTTC	CSAAGDNGYTF
TRBV30	-	-	TRBJ2-5	TGTGCCTGGAGTCGAGCGGGCCTAGAGACCCAGTACTTC	CAWSRAGLETQYF
TRBV27	-	-	TRBJ1-1	TGTGCCAGCAGTTTATCCGGTCCGGCTAGGGCTTTCTTT	CASSLSGPARAFF
TRBV7-2	-	-	TRBJ1-2	TGTGCCAGCAGCTTATACGATGGCTACACCTTC	CASSLYDGYTF
TRBV29-1	-	-	TRBJ2-3	TGCAGCGTTGAGGGCAGGACTTCCACAGATACGCAGTATTTT	CSVEGRTSTDTQYF
TRBV7-9	TRBD2	few	TRBJ2-5	TGTGCCAGCAGCTACGGGGGGGCAATTGCGGAGACCCAGTACTTC	CASSYGGAIAETQYF
TRBV6-5	-	-	TRBJ1-2	TGTGCCAGCAGTTACTCTAGGGCAGGTCAAGATGGCTACACCTTC	CASSYSRAGQDGYTF
TRBV2	TRBD2	-	TRBJ2-1	TGTGCCAGCAGCCGTCTAGCGGGGCTAAACAATGAGCAGTTCTTC	CASSRLAGLNNEQFF
TRBV10-2	-	-	TRBJ2-5	TGCGCCAGCAGTGAGTCTGGGGGCAGACAAGAGACCCAGTACTTC	CASSESGGRQETQYF
TRBV6-6	-	few	TRBJ2-5	TGTGCCAGCAGTTCACCAAACCAAGAGACCCAGTACTTC	CASSSPNQETQYF
TRBV7-3	TRBD1	-	TRBJ2-3	TGTGCCAGCAGCCCGGGACAGGGCCCCTCTAATACGCAGTATTTT	CASSPGQGPSNTQYF
TRBV30	-	-	TRBJ2-2	TGTGCCTGGAGATTTACGACAGTGTCCGGGGAGCTGTTTTTT	CAWRFTTVSGELFF
TRBV15	TRBD1	-	TRBJ2-3	TGTGCCACCAGCAGGCCCGGACAGGGTCCGGGGGATACGCAGTATTTT	CATSRPGQGPGDTQYF
TRBV7-9	TRBD2	-	TRBJ2-1	TGTGCCAGCACCAAGGCGGGAGGGCAGTTCTTC	CASTKAGGQFF